This TCR beta chain is from a study of identical twins. TCRdb re-analysed the 5' RACE reads in MiXCR, keeping a single row per CDR3 protein. The table records some 250,000 distinct CDR3 sequences, 6.5% of them present only once. The CDR3 is 12 amino acids. V was pared by 6 bases and J by 4 bases, with 7 bases between. Looked up from germline, CDR1 is MNHEY and CDR2 is SMNVEV (reference sequence). The same sample was also studied in work on T cells expressing NK-cell markers. That investigation notes: As a fraction of CD8+ T cells, dominant NKG2C+ clonotypes reached roughly 1.0-7.0% in more than five donors.

Source material: CD8+ T cells sorted from blood. This receptor was taken from a woman aged 18-29 years in good health. The chain has TRBV27 and TRBJ1-5; no clear D. The DNA for the CDR3 is TGTGCCAGCAGCACCATTAATCAGCCCCAGCATTTT. Its translation: CASSTINQPQHF.